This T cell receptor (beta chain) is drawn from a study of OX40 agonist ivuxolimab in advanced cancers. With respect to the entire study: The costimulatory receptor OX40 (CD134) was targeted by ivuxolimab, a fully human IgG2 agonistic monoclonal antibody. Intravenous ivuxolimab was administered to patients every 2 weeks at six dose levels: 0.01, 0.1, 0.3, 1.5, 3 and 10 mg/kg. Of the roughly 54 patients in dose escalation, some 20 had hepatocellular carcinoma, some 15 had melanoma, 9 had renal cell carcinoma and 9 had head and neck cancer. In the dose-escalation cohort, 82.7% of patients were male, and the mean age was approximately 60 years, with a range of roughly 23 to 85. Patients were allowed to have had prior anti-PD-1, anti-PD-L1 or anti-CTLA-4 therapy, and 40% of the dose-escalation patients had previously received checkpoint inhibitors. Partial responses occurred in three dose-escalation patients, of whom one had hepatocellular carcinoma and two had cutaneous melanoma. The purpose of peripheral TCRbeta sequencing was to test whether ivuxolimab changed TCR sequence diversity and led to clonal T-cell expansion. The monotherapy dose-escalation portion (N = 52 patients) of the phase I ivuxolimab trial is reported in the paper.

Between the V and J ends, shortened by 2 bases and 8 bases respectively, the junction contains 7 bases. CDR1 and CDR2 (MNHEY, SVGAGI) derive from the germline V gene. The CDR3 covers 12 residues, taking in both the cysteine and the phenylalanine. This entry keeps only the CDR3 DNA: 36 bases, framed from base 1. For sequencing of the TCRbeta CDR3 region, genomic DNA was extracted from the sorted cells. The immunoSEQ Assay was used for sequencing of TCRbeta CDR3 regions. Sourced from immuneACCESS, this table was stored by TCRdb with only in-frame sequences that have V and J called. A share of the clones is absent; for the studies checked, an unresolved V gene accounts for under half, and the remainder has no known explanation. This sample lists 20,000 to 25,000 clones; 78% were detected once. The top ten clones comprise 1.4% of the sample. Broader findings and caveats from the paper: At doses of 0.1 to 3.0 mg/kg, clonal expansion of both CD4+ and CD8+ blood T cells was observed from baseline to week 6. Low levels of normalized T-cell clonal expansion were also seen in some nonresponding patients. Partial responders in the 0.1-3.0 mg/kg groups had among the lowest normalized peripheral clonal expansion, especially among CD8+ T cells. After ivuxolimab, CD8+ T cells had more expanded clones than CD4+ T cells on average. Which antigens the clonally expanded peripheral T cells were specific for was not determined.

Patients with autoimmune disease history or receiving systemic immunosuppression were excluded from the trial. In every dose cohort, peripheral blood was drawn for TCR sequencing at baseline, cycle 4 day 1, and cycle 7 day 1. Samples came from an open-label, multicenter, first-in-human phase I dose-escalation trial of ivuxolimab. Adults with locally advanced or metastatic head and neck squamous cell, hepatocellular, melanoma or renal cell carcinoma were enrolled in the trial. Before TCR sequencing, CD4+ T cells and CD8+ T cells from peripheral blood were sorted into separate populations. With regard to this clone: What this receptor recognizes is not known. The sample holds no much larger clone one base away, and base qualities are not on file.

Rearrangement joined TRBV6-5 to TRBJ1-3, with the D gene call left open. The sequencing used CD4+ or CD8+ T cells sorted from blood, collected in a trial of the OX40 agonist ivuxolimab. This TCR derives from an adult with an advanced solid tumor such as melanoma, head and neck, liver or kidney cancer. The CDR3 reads CASSYPPDTIYF. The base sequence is TGTGCCAGCAGTTACCCCCCCGACACCATATATTTT.